The 14 T cell receptor beta chains below come from one sample, sequenced in a study of read filtering for tumor transcriptome and immune sequencing. The library was built from roughly 400 ng RNA with molecular barcoded adaptors for alpha/delta and beta/gamma chains. TCRdb reanalysed the reads using MiXCR and keeps one entry per CDR3 protein. This table has about 24,000 distinct CDR3 sequences, under 25% appearing once. Sequencing input: a population of CD138-negative cells sorted from bone marrow. All receptors derive from a donor at least 40 years old with multiple myeloma.

This clonotype was seen ten or more times. V gene TRBV5-1 combines with J gene TRBJ2-7; the D is unclear. The germline gives CDR1 SGHRS, CDR2 YFSETQ. V lost 4 bases, J lost 5 bases, and 19 bases lay in between. The length of the CDR3 is 15 residues. In DNA form, the CDR3 reads TGCGCCAGCAGCCGATGGAAAGAGTCTTCAAACGAGCAGTACTTC. It yields the protein CASSRWKESSNEQYF.

This clonotype showed up many times. The chain carries TRBV29-1 and TRBJ2-5, with TRBD2 as a possible D gene (5 bases). CDR1 and CDR2 from the germline V gene are SQVTM and ANQGSEA. Trimming took 7 bases from V and 7 from J, leaving 16 bases between them. CDR3 size: 12 residues. The CDR3 is CSGAGSGGTQYF. CDR3 nucleotide sequence: TGCAGCGGCGCCGGGTCCGGAGGGACCCAGTACTTC. Looking up the rest from reference TRBV29-1 and TRBJ2-5 gives the full variable domain: SAVISQKPSRDICQRGTSLTIQCQVDSQVTMMFWYRQQPGQSLTLIATANQGSEATYESGFVIDKFPISRPNLTFSTLTVSNMSPEDSSIYLCSGAGSGGTQYFGPGTRLLVL.

This clonotype has a count of ten or more. The chain has TRBV6-5 and TRBJ2-1; D remains unclear. Germline lookup yields CDR1 MNHEY and CDR2 SVGAGI. The CDR3 is made up of 13 amino acids. V dropped 0 bases and J dropped 2 bases, with 2 bases sitting between them. The CDR3 DNA reads TGTGCCAGCAGTTACTCGACCTACAATGAGCAGTTCTTC. Translated: CASSYSTYNEQFF.

This clonotype was counted many times. V gene TRBV20-1 combines with J gene TRBJ2-3, with 9 positions matching TRBD2. Germline assignment: CDR1 DFQATT and CDR2 SNEGSKA (reference sequence). This CDR3 is built from 16 residues. The V and J ends lost 7 bases and 0 bases, in that order; junction bases with no gene match: 11. The CDR3 is CSVVGVAGVSTDTQYF. CDR3 DNA: TGCAGTGTCGTAGGCGTAGCGGGAGTTAGCACAGATACGCAGTATTTT.

The V gene is TRBV2, the J gene TRBJ1-5; the match to TRBD1 covers 9 bases. The germline CDR1 and CDR2 sequences are SNHLY and FYNNEI. This CDR3 has 15 residues. Trimming took 7 bases from V and 1 from J; bases not matched to a gene: 5. DNA for the CDR3: TGTGCCAGCAATTCCGGGACAGGGAGCAATCAGCCCCAGCATTTT. Translation: CASNSGTGSNQPQHF.

This clonotype was seen at least ten times. V is TRBV6-1 and J is TRBJ2-5, with 9 bases that match TRBD1. The CDR3 is made up of 18 amino acids. The trim removed 6 bases at V and 4 bases at J, leaving 18 bases unmatched. Germline-derived CDR1 and CDR2 are MNHNS and SASEGT. The CDR3 protein is CASSAGQGIGGSGETQYF. CDR3 nucleotides: TGTGCCAGCAGCGCGGGACAGGGTATTGGCGGGAGTGGAGAGACCCAGTACTTC.

As concerns this clonotype: This could be a read error, since a much larger clone is one nucleotide away. This sequence joins TRBV7-2 and TRBJ2-3; D gene ambiguous. The germline gives CDR1 SGHTA, CDR2 FQGNSA. The CDR3 has 13 residues. The germline V and J ends were trimmed by 3 bases and 5 bases, with 9 bases remaining between them. Here the CDR3 reads CTSSLAGGDTQYF. The DNA of the CDR3 is TGTACCAGCAGCTTGGCAGGCGGAGATACGCAGTATTTT.

This clonotype was found many times. The chain combines TRBV20-1 with TRBJ2-5; 8 positions match TRBD2. The V gene end was trimmed by 0 bases and the J gene end by 0 bases; junction bases not matched to a gene: 6. Germline V CDR1 and CDR2: DFQATT, SNEGSKA (reference sequence). This CDR3 has 16 residues. Here the CDR3 reads CSARDSRGGYQETQYF. The CDR3 DNA reads TGCAGTGCTAGAGATAGTCGCGGGGGGTACCAAGAGACCCAGTACTTC.

This chain uses TRBV29-1 with TRBJ2-2; D assignment may be TRBD1 or TRBD2 (6 bases each). The V end lost 5 bases, the J end lost 2 bases, and 18 bases lay between the germline ends. The CDR3 has 16 amino acids. CDR1 is SQVTM, CDR2 ANQGSEA, per germline. The CDR3 spells CSVSGGGGVNTGELFF. The CDR3 region has the DNA TGCAGCGTTAGTGGTGGGGGCGGGGTAAACACCGGGGAGCTGTTTTTT.

With respect to this clonotype: This could be a read error, since a much larger clone is one nucleotide away. The chain joins TRBV3-1 to TRBJ1-1, with 8 positions matching TRBD1. This CDR3 has 15 residues. Trimming at V came to 4 bases and at J to 10 bases, leaving 14 bases not matched to a gene. CDR1 and CDR2 from the germline V gene are LGHDT and YNNKEL (reference sequence). The CDR3 reads CASSLYIDRGQGAFF. The CDR3 coding sequence is TGTGCCAGCAGCCTCTATATCGACAGGGGACAAGGAGCTTTCTTT.

A remark on this clonotype: The conserved closing phenylalanine or tryptophan is absent in this CDR3, likely reflecting a read error. The limits of the CDR3 on the DNA are not certain, so only TCRdb's listed CDR3 is given. The chain carries TRBV28 and TRBJ2-5; TRBD2 is the table's D call and was not checked against the DNA. Germline V gives CDR1 MDHEN, CDR2 SYDVKM. The length of the CDR3 is 12 amino acids, counting both ends. The CDR3 protein is CASSLGRETRYL.

Ten or more counts support this clonotype. The V call is TRBV4-2, the J call TRBJ2-3; D gene ambiguous. The CDR3 extends over 16 amino acids. Germline CDR1 reads LGHNA; CDR2 reads YNFKEQ. V lost 1 base to trimming and J lost 0 bases, with 11 bases between them. The DNA for the CDR3 is TGTGCCAGCAGCCAAGGTCGGCAGGCTAGCACAGATACGCAGTATTTT. Protein: CASSQGRQASTDTQYF.

The sample holds many counts of this clonotype. The chain carries TRBV30 and TRBJ1-4, with 9 bases that match TRBD1. Germline CDR1 GTSNPN, CDR2 SVGIG (reference sequence). The V gene end was trimmed by 1 base and the J gene end by 10 bases; junction bases not matched to a gene: 7. CDR3 length: 14 amino acids. CDR3 protein: CAWSAGQGFGKLFF. The CDR3 DNA reads as TGTGCCTGGAGTGCCGGACAGGGGTTTGGAAAACTGTTTTTT.

This clonotype was counted ten times or more. V and J are TRBV9 and TRBJ2-7, with 10 positions matching TRBD1. The germline V gene encodes CDR1 SGDLS and CDR2 YYNGEE. This CDR3 comprises 15 residues. V dropped 4 bases and J dropped 7; count of bases not matched to a gene: 11. The DNA for the CDR3 is TGTGCCAGCAGCCCTTCCGACAGGGGGCTGGGGGAGCAGTACTTC. Translated: CASSPSDRGLGEQYF. The full variable domain, its missing parts supplied by reference TRBV9 and TRBJ2-7, is DSGVTQTPKHLITATGQRVTLRCSPRSGDLSVYWYQQSLDQGLQFLIQYYNGEERAKGNILERFSAQQFPDLHSELNLSSLELGDSALYFCASSPSDRGLGEQYFGPGTRLTVT.